The T cell receptor beta chain described here comes from a study of CD8 T cells in Susac syndrome. About the research overall: At the time of blood draw, patients with Susac syndrome were therapy-naive, receiving corticosteroids, or receiving intravenous immunoglobulin alone.

Germline CDR1 PRHDT, CDR2 FYEKMQ (reference sequence). The V and J ends lost 3 bases and 0 bases respectively, with 6 bases between them. CDR3 length equals 13 residues. An input of about 0.5 to 1 ug of RNA was subjected to reverse transcription using random hexamers. TCRdb reprocessed the immunoSEQ multiplex PCR reads with MiXCR, giving one entry per CDR3 protein. Of about 150,000 distinct CDR3 sequences listed, approximately 95% are singletons. CD8+ and CD4+ T cells from blood underwent TCR beta sequencing. Diagnostic criteria for definite or probable disease, in their recently defined form, were met by the patients with Susac syndrome.

The sample taken for sequencing was CD8+ T cells from PBMCs. This chain links TRBV13 with TRBJ2-7, with unresolved D. The receptor was isolated from a human donor with Susac syndrome. The CDR3 DNA is TGTGCCAGCAGCTTTGGACCCTCCTACGAGCAGTACTTC. Protein: CASSFGPSYEQYF.